This T cell receptor beta chain comes out of a study of blood T cell repertoires in COVID-19. In its sample, this clone was seen a few times. This table comes from immunoSEQ multiplex PCR, and its TCRdb copy is limited to in-frame clones, with some not included. The sample shows approximately 300,000 clones, around 81% of them seen only once. This CDR3 region has 13 residues. The sample comprised peripheral blood. This TCR derives from a woman between 45 and 65 years old with active or convalescent COVID-19. This chain joins TRBV21-1 and TRBJ1-2; TRBD1 is the table's D call, not checked against the DNA. TRBV21-1 is assigned pseudogene status. CDR3 DNA sequence: TGTGCCACTTCACAGGGGGCGAGGGGAGGCTACACCTTC. The encoded protein is CATSQGARGGYTF.